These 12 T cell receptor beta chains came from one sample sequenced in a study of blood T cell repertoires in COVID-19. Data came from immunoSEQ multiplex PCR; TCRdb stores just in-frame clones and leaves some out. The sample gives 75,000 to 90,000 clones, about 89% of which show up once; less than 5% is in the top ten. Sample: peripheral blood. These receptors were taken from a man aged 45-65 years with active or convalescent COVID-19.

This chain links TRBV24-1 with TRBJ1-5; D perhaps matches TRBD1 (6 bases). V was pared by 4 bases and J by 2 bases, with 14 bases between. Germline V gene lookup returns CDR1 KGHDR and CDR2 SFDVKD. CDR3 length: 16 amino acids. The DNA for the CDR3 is TGTGCCACCAGTGACGCCACAGGGTCAGGCAATCAGCCCCAGCATTTT. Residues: CATSDATGSGNQPQHF.

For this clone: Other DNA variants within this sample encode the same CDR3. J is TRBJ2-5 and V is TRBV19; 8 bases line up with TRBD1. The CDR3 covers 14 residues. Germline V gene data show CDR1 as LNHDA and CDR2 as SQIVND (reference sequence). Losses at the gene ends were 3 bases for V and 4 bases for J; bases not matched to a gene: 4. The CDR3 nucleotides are TGTGCCAGTAGTATCGGCCAGGGGGCAGAGACCCAGTACTTC. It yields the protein CASSIGQGAETQYF.

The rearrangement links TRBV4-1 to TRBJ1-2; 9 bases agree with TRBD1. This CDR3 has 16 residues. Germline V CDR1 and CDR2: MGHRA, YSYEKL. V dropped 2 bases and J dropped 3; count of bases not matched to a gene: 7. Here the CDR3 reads CASSQLGRQGDYGYTF. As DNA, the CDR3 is TGCGCCAGCAGCCAATTGGGTAGACAGGGGGACTATGGCTACACCTTC.

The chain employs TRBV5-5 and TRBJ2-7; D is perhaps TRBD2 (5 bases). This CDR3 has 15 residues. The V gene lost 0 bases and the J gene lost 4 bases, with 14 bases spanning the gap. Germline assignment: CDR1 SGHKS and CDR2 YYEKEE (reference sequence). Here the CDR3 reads CASSLAFVGGYEQYF. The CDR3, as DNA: TGTGCCAGCAGCTTGGCCTTCGTAGGAGGATACGAGCAGTACTTC.

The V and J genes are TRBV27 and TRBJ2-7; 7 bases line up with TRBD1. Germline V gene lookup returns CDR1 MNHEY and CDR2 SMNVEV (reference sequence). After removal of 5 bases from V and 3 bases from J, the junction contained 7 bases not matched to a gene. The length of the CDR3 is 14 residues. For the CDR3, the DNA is TGTGCCAGCAGTCGCCGACAGGGAGACTACGAGCAGTACTTC. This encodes CASSRRQGDYEQYF.

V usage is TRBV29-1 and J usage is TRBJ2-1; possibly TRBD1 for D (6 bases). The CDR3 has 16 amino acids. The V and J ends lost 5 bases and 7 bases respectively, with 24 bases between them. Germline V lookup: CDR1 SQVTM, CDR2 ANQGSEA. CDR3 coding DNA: TGCAGCGTTACCCAGCCGCGAGGGGGTATTGGGAATGAGCAGTTCTTC. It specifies CSVTQPRGGIGNEQFF.

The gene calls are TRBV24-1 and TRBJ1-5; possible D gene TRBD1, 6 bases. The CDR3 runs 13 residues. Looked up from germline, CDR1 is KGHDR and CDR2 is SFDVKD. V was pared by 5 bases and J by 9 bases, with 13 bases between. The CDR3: CATSGQGLWPQHF. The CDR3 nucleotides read TGTGCCACCAGTGGGCAGGGGCTTTGGCCCCAGCATTTT.

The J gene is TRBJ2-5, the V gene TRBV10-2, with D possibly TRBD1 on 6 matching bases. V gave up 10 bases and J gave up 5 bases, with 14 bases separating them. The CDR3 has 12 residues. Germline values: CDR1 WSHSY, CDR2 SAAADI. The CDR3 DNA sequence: TGCGCCATCCGGGGCCAGGGGGAGACCCAGTACTTC. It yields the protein CAIRGQGETQYF.

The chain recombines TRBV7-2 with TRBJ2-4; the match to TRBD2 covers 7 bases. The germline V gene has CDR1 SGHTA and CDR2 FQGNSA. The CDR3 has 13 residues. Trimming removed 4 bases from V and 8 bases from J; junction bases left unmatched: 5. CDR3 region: CASSSWAGDIQYF. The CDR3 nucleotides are TGTGCCAGCAGCTCCTGGGCGGGGGACATTCAGTACTTC.

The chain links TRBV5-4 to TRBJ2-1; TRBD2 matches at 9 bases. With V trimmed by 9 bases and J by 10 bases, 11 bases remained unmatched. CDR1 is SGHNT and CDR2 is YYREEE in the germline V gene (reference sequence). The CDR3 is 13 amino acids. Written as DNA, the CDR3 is TGTGCCACCCACGGCGGGGGGGCATGGGAGCAGTTCTTC. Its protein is CATHGGGAWEQFF.

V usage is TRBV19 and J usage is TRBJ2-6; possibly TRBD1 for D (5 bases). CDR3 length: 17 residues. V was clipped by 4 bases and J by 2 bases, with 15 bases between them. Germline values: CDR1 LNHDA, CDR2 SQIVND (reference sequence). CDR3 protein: CASSSPRVSAGANVLTF. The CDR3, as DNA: TGTGCCAGTAGTAGCCCCAGGGTGTCTGCTGGGGCCAACGTCCTGACTTTC.

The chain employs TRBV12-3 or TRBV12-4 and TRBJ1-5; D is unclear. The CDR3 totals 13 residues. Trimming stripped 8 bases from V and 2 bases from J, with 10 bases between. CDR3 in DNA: TGTGCCAGCGCGGGCGGGGGCAATCAGCCCCAGCATTTT. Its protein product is CASAGGGNQPQHF.